This T cell receptor (beta chain) emerged from a study of T cells in localized non-small cell lung cancer. Measured with immunoSEQ multiplex PCR; TCRdb has only the in-frame clones, and not every one. The data contain roughly 5,100 clones, around 26% of them seen just once; the ten biggest clones take up approximately 5%. This clone was counted only a few times. This clonotype was sampled from a female donor aged 60 or older with stage I lung adenocarcinoma. Specimen: lung tumor tissue, collected before any cancer treatment.

The CDR3 spells CAISEVAGGTNEQFF. Here the CDR3 DNA reads TGTGCCATCAGTGAGGTAGCGGGGGGGACCAATGAGCAGTTCTTC. The chain recombines TRBV10-3 with TRBJ2-1; 11 nucleotides align to TRBD2. V lost 2 bases, J lost 6 bases, and 3 bases stayed unmatched. Per germline, CDR1 ENHRY and CDR2 SYGVKD. CDR3 length: 15 amino acids.